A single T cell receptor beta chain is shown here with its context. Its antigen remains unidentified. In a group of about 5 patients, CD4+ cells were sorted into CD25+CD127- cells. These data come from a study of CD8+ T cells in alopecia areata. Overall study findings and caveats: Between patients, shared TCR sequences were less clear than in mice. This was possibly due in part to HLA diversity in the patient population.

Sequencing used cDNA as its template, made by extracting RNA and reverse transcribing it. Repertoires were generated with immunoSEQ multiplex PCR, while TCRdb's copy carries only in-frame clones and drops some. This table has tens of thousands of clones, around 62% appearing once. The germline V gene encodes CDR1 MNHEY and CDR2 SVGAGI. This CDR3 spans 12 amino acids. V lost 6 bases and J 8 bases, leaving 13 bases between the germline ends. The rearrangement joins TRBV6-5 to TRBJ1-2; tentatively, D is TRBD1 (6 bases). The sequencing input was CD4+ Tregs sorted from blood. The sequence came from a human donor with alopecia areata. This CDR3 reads CASRQGSRGYTF. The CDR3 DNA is TGTGCCAGCAGGCAGGGGAGTAGAGGCTACACCTTC.